These 10 T cell receptor beta chains originate from one sample sequenced in a study of shared clonotypes between healthy human individuals. TCRdb's table, derived via immunoSEQ multiplex PCR, lists solely in-frame clones and lacks some. This table holds a few million clones, 95% found once. The sample was naive CD4+ T cells sorted from blood. The subset was: CD45RA+ positively selected. These receptors were collected from a man between 18 and 35 years old in good health.

This chain connects TRBV12-5 to TRBJ1-1; D is unclear. CDR1 and CDR2 from the germline V gene are LGHNT and FRNRAP. The CDR3 sequence is 12 residues long. V lost 2 bases to trimming and J lost 11 bases, with 12 bases between them. CDR3 sequence: CASGLPPNTAFF. The DNA of the CDR3 is TGTGCTAGTGGTTTGCCCCCTAATACGGCTTTCTTT.

This rearrangement joins TRBV29-1 to TRBJ2-1, with 13 bases fitting TRBD2. The CDR3 sequence is 14 residues long. Trimming removed 6 bases from V and 14 bases from J; junction bases left unmatched: 13. Germline CDR1 reads SQVTM; CDR2 reads ANQGSEA. CDR3 DNA: TGCAGCGTAGTGACCGGGACTAGCGGGGTGTCTAAGTTCTTC. Its protein product is CSVVTGTSGVSKFF.

This clone was counted once. The rearrangement uses TRBV9 and TRBJ2-7; unclear D gene. The germline V and J ends were trimmed by 4 bases and 2 bases, with 13 bases remaining between them. CDR1 and CDR2 (germline): SGDLS, YYNGEE. This CDR3 has 14 amino acids. CDR3 loop: CASSPSETPYEQYF. DNA of the CDR3: TGTGCCAGCAGCCCAAGCGAGACACCCTACGAGCAGTACTTC.

This chain links TRBV2 with TRBJ1-1; possible D gene TRBD1, 5 bases. The length of the CDR3 is 15 residues. The V gene's germline CDR1 is SNHLY and CDR2 FYNNEI. The germline V and J ends were trimmed by 0 bases and 5 bases, with 13 bases remaining between them. The CDR3 region has the DNA TGTGCCAGCAGTGAAGCTGGGCGGGGGAGGACTGAAGCTTTCTTT. Residues: CASSEAGRGRTEAFF. Full variable domain (missing parts from reference TRBV2 and TRBJ1-1): EPEVTQTPSHQVTQMGQEVILRCVPISNHLYFYWYRQILGQKVEFLVSFYNNEISEKSEIFDDQFSVERPDGSNFTLKIRSTKLEDSAMYFCASSEAGRGRTEAFFGQGTRLTVV.

This chain links TRBV10-3 with TRBJ2-2; TRBD1 matches 8 bases. The length of the CDR3 is 14 residues. The germline V gene encodes CDR1 ENHRY and CDR2 SYGVKD. V was pared by 7 bases and J by 3 bases, with 4 bases of the junction left unmatched. The CDR3 sequence: CAITAGGDTGELFF. The CDR3 region has the DNA TGTGCCATCACGGCAGGGGGCGACACCGGGGAGCTGTTTTTT.

V gene TRBV29-1 combines with J gene TRBJ1-1; D is ambiguous. CDR1 and CDR2 from the germline V gene are SQVTM and ANQGSEA. V was cut by 4 bases and J by 3 bases, with 12 bases left in between. The CDR3 totals 13 residues. CDR3 region: CSVARGSYTEAFF. The CDR3 DNA follows: TGCAGCGTTGCCCGGGGATCCTACACTGAAGCTTTCTTT.

This chain links TRBV28 with TRBJ2-7; tentatively, D is TRBD2 (6 bases). This CDR3 is 14 amino acids long. V was pared by 7 bases and J by 6 bases, with 19 bases between. Germline V gene lookup returns CDR1 MDHEN and CDR2 SYDVKM. The CDR3 bases are TGTGCCAGCACCCAAAGAGGAGGGCTGGGCGAGCAGTACTTC. Translating gives CASTQRGGLGEQYF.

The chain carries TRBV10-3 and TRBJ2-7; tentatively, D is TRBD2 (6 bases). Germline CDR1 and CDR2: ENHRY and SYGVKD. This CDR3 has 14 amino acids. Trimming removed 6 bases from V and 0 bases from J, with 12 bases in between. CDR3 region: CAISASSDSYEQYF. DNA of the CDR3: TGTGCCATCAGCGCGTCTAGCGACTCCTACGAGCAGTACTTC.

The V and J genes are TRBV10-3 and TRBJ2-1; 8 bases are a match to TRBD2. The V gene's germline CDR1 is ENHRY and CDR2 SYGVKD. Germline trimming cut 10 bases from V and 0 bases from J; bases unmatched to any gene: 11. The CDR3 consists of 16 residues. The CDR3 protein is CATLGESGSSYNEQFF. The CDR3 nucleotides read TGTGCCACCTTGGGGGAGAGCGGGAGCTCCTACAATGAGCAGTTCTTC.

The chain has TRBV5-1 and TRBJ2-1, with 10 bases that match TRBD2. Germline lookup yields CDR1 SGHRS and CDR2 YFSETQ. Trimming removed 3 bases from V and 6 bases from J; junction bases left unmatched: 6. This CDR3 is built from 15 residues. The CDR3 is CASSWSGRAGNEQFF. The CDR3 DNA is TGCGCCAGCAGCTGGAGCGGGAGGGCCGGCAATGAGCAGTTCTTC.